Sequencing of this TCR beta chain was carried out in a study of PD-L1 blockade in urothelial cancer. Study-wide points: Clonality of blood TCR below the median before treatment predicted better survival.

Synthetic TCR analog templates were added to each PCR reaction. Clones were read by immunoSEQ multiplex PCR, and TCRdb kept only the in-frame ones, dropping some. The sample shows about 91,000 clones, around 78% of them seen only once. Time point of the sample: peripheral blood 6 weeks after treatment start. Urothelial carcinoma, locally advanced or metastatic, affected the patients. Concerning this clone: Antigen: not known.

The specimen was PBMCs, collected around atezolizumab (anti-PD-L1) treatment. The TCR was taken from a man aged 70 or older with urothelial cancer.

CDR3 coding DNA: TGTGCCAGCAGCGTAGAGGCGGTCTACACCGGGGAGCTGTTTTTT. As protein: CASSVEAVYTGELFF. This rearrangement joins TRBV9 to TRBJ2-2, with no clear D. Trimming shortened V by 0 bases and J by 3 bases, and 9 bases separated the two germline ends. CDR1 and CDR2 from the germline V gene are SGDLS and YYNGEE. The CDR3 totals 15 residues.